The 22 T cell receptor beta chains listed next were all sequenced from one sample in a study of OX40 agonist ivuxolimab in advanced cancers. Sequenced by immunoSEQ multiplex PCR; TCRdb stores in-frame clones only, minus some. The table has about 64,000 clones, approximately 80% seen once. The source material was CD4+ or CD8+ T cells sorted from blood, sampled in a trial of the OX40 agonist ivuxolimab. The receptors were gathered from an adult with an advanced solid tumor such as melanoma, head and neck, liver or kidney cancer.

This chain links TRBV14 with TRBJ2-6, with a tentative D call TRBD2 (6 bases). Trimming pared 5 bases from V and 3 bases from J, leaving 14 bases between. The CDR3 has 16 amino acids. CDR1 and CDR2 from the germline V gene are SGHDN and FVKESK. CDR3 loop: CASSSWGEVGANVLTF. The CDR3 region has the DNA TGTGCCAGCAGCTCTTGGGGGGAAGTTGGGGCCAACGTCCTGACTTTC.

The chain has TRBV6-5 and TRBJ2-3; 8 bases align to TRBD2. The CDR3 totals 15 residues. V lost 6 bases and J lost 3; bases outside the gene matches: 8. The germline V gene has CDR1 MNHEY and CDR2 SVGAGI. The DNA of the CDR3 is TGTGCCAGCAGCATTCCGGGGGGGGCGACAGATACGCAGTATTTT. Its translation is CASSIPGGATDTQYF.

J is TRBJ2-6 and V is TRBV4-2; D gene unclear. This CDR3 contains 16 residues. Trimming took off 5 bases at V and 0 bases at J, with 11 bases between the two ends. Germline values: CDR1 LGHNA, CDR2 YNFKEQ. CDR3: CASSITGVSGANVLTF. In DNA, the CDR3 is TGTGCCAGCAGCATAACTGGGGTCTCTGGGGCCAACGTCCTGACTTTC.

The CDR3 protein is CASSVGRREAFF. The CDR3 region has the DNA TGTGCCAGCAGTGTGGGTCGGCGGGAAGCTTTCTTT. The chain employs TRBV2 and TRBJ1-1; D is unclear. Between the trimmed V and J ends, which lost 4 bases and 8 bases, there was a span of 11 bases. This CDR3 is 12 amino acids long. Germline CDR1 reads SNHLY; CDR2 reads FYNNEI.

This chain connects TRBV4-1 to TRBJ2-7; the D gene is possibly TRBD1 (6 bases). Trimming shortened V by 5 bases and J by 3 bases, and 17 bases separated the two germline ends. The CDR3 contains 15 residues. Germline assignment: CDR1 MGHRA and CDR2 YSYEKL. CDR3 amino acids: CASSFGTSVIYEQYF. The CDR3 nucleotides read TGCGCCAGCAGCTTCGGGACAAGTGTCATCTACGAGCAGTACTTC.

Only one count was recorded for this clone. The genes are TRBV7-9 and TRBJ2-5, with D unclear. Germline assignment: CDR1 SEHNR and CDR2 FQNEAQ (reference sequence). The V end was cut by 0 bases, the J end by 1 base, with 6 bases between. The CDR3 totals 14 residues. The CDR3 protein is CASSLAVPQETQYF. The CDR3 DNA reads TGTGCCAGCAGCTTAGCGGTACCCCAAGAGACCCAGTACTTC.

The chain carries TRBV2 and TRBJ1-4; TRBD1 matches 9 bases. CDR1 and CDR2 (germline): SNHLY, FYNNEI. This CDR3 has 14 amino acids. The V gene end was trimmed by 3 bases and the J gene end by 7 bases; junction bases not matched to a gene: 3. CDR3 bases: TGTGCCAGCAGTGATGGGACAGGGAGTGAAAAACTGTTTTTT. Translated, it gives CASSDGTGSEKLFF.

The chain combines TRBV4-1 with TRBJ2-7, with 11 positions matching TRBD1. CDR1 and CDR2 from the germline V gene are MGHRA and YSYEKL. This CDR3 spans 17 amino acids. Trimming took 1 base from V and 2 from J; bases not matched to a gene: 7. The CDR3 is CASSQGRGTGGTYEQYF. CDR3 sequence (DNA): TGCGCCAGCAGCCAAGGGCGCGGGACAGGGGGTACCTACGAGCAGTACTTC.

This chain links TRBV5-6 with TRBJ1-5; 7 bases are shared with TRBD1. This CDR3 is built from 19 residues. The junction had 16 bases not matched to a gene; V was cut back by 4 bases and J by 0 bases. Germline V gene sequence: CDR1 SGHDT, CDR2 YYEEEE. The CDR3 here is CASSKLGQFIQYSNQPQHF. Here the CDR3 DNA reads TGTGCCAGCAGCAAACTGGGACAGTTCATCCAATATAGCAATCAGCCCCAGCATTTT.

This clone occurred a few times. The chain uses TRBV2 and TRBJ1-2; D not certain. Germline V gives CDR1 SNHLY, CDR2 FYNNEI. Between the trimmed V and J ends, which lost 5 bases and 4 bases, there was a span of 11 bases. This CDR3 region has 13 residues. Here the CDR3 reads CASSRPGLYGYTF. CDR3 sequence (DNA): TGTGCCAGCAGTAGACCGGGCCTCTATGGCTACACCTTC.

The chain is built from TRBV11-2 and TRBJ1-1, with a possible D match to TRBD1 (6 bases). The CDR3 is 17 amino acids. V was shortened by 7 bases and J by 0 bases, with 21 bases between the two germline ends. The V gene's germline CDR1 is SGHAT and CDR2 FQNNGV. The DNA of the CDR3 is TGTGCCAGCACCCCGGGGAGTAGGACAGACATGAACACTGAAGCTTTCTTT. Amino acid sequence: CASTPGSRTDMNTEAFF.

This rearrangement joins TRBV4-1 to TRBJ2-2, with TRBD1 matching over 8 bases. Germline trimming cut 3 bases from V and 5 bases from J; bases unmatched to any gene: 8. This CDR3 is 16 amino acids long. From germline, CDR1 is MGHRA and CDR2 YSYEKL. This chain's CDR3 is CASSQRDRSGTGELFF. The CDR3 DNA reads TGCGCCAGCAGCCAGAGGGACAGGTCAGGGACCGGGGAGCTGTTTTTT.

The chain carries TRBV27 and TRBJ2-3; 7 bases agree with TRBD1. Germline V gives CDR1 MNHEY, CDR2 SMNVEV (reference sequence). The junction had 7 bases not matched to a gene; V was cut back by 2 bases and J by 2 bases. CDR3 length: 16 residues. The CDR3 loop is CASSLVGTAITDTQYF. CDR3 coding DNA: TGTGCCAGCAGTTTAGTGGGGACAGCGATCACAGATACGCAGTATTTT.

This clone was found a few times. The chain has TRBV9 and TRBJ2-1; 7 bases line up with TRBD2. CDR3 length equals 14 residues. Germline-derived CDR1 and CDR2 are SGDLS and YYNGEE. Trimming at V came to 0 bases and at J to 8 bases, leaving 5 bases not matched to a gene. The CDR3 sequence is CASSVGGEGYEQFF. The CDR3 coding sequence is TGTGCCAGCAGCGTAGGCGGGGAGGGGTATGAGCAGTTCTTC.

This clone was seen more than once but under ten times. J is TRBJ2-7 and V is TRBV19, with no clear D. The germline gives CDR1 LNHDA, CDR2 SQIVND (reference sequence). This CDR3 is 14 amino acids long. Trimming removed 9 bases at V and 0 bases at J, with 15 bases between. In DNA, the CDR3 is TGTGCCAGCCGTCTGCAAGTGGGCTCCTACGAGCAGTACTTC. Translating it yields CASRLQVGSYEQYF.

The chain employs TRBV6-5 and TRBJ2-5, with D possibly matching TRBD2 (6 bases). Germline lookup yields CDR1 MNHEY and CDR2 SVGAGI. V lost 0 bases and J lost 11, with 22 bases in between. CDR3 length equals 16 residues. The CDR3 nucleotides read TGTGCCAGCAGTTACTCCCCCTGGCTAGCGTCGGGAGAGCAGTACTTC. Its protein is CASSYSPWLASGEQYF.

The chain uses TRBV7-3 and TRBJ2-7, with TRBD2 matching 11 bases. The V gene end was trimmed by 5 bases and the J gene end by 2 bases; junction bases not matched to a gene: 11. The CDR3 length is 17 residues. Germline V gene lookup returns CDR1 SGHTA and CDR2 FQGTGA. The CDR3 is CASSRSGTSGGAYEQYF. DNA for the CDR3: TGTGCCAGCAGCAGATCCGGGACTAGCGGAGGAGCCTACGAGCAGTACTTC.

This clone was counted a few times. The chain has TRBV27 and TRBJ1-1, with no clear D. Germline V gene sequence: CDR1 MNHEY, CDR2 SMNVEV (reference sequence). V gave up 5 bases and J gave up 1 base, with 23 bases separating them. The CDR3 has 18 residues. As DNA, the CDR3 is TGTGCCAGCAGTCCTATCGCCAGCGGTATCACTAAGAACACTGAAGCTTTCTTT. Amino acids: CASSPIASGITKNTEAFF.

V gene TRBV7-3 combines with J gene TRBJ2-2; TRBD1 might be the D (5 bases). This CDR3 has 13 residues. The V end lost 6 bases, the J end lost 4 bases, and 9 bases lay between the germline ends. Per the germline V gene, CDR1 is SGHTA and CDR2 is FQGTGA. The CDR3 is CASSRQPTGELFF. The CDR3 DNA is TGTGCCAGCAGTAGACAGCCCACCGGGGAGCTGTTTTTT.

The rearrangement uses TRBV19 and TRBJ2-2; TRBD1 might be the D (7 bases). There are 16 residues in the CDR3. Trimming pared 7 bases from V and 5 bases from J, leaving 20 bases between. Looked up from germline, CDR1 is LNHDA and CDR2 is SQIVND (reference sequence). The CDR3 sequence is CASTRQTGRWTGELFF. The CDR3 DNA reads TGTGCCAGTACTAGGCAGACAGGGAGGTGGACCGGGGAGCTGTTTTTT.

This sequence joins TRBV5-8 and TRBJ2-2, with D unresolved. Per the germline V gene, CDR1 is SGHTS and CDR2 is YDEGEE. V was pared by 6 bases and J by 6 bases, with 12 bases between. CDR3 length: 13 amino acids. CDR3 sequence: CASTPPPSGELFF. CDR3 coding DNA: TGTGCCAGCACCCCCCCACCGTCCGGGGAGCTGTTTTTT.

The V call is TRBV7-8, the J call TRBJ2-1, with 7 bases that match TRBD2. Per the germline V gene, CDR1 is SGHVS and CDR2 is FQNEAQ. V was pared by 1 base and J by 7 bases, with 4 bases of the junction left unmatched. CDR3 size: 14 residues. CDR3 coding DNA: TGTGCCAGCAGCTTAGTAGGTAGCGGGAATGAGCAGTTCTTC. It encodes CASSLVGSGNEQFF.